The 2 T cell receptor beta chains in this list originate from one sample, sequenced in a study of preoperative IRX-2 immunotherapy in early breast cancer. Sequencing was performed with immunoSEQ multiplex PCR; in TCRdb, only in-frame clones are kept and a portion is missing. The sample has 90,000 to 100,000 clones, 86% seen once. Specified treatment: preoperative locoregional IRX-2 cytokine immunotherapy. The sample was tumor tissue, taken after IRX-2 immunotherapy. These receptors all stem from a human donor with breast cancer.

This sequence joins TRBV19 and TRBJ1-3; D not certain. Gene TRBJ2-2 matches the end of the DNA better, so the J call may be wrong. Germline V gene data show CDR1 as LNHDA and CDR2 as SQIVND (reference sequence). CDR3 length: 12 amino acids. The CDR3 region is CASSQVPGELFF. The CDR3 bases are TGTGCCAGTAGCCAGGTGCCCGGGGAGCTGTTTTTT.

The chain carries TRBV15 and TRBJ1-1; D is uncertain. Deletions cut 7 bases from V and 1 base from J, with 13 bases between. CDR1 and CDR2 from the germline V gene are LNHNV and YYDKDF (reference sequence). This CDR3 comprises 14 residues. The CDR3 bases are TGTGCCACCACGGTTGGAGATACGAACACTGAAGCTTTCTTT. Its translation is CATTVGDTNTEAFF.